Listed here is a single T cell receptor beta chain. Authors' processing steps: Nucleated cell number was recorded as an estimate derived from reference gene primer amplification. TCRdb's copy holds only in-frame clones and misses some; the assay was immunoSEQ multiplex PCR. From that table come the V and J calls and clone size; the DNA was used to work out D and trimming. This table holds roughly 100,000 clones, 71% found once. These data originate in a study of blood T cell repertoires in COVID-19. Across the study: Acute-phase and convalescent COVID-19 samples originated in the United States, Italy and Spain. PBMCs, B-cell-depleted T cells, or T cells were the source of the cDNA or gDNA that made up the material.

This CDR3 region has 13 residues. The germline CDR1 and CDR2 sequences are MNHNS and SASEGT. The ends were cut back, 0 bases at V and 3 bases at J, with 6 bases in the middle. This sequence joins TRBV6-1 and TRBJ2-7; D remains unclear. The sequenced sample was peripheral blood. This sequence was found in a human donor with acute or convalescent COVID-19. The donor label of this sample is uncertain. This chain's CDR3 is CASSEAHFYEQYV. In DNA form, the CDR3 reads TGTGCCAGCAGTGAAGCTCACTTCTACGAGCAGTACGTC.